This T cell receptor beta chain came from a study of T cells in tumors after PD-1 blockade. Background on the study: No patient had prior checkpoint blockade, systemic immunosuppression, or radiotherapy within 4 weeks. Some patients also took daily vismodegib 150 mg during anti-PD-1 treatment.

Input was about 616 ng to 6,500 ng of genomic DNA from tumor or blood. Study findings and constraints: Some novel exhausted tumor clones appeared in pre-treatment blood, suggesting peripheral recruitment.

This clone was observed a handful of times. The target antigen is unknown. CDR3 size: 16 residues. Trimming removed 4 bases from V and 4 bases from J, with 19 bases in between. Germline-derived CDR1 and CDR2 are MGHRA and YSYEKL. Libraries were prepared by immunoSEQ multiplex PCR; TCRdb keeps only in-frame clonotypes and omits some of them. The table includes tens of thousands of clones, 78% detected once. The sample in question was PBMCs, obtained before anti-PD-1 treatment. The receptor was derived from a human donor with basal cell carcinoma. V is TRBV4-1 and J is TRBJ1-2; perhaps TRBD1 as D (5 bases). The CDR3 bases are TGCGCCAGCAGCCCGCAGACAGTAAGCCTTCGCTATGGCTACACCTTC. Translating it yields CASSPQTVSLRYGYTF.